These T cell receptor beta chains were read from a single sample in a study of technical replicates of blood from several donors. The method was immunoSEQ multiplex PCR; TCRdb's version includes in-frame clones alone and lacks a portion of them. This sample has over 85,000 clones, with roughly 96% found just once. The sequenced material came from T cells isolated from PBMCs. These receptors were obtained from a human donor in good health. CDR3s include the opening cysteine and the closing phenylalanine or tryptophan. D genes are given only for firm matches. Some rows have no size entry. The others give once, few or many, or a class for an expanded clone.

j_gene,abundance,v_gene,d_gene,CDR3nt,CDR3aa
TRBJ1-2,NA,TRBV7-9,TRBD1,TGTGCCAGCAGAGACTCCGGGACAGATTATGGCTACACCTTC,CASRDSGTDYGYTF
TRBJ1-1,NA,TRBV6-5,NA,TGTGCCAGCCGGCTAAAACTACTGACGACTGAAGCTTTCTTT,CASRLKLLTTEAFF
TRBJ2-1,NA,TRBV4-3,NA,TGCGCCAGCAGCCCGGGACTCGTTCGAGGTGAGCAGTTCTTC,CASSPGLVRGEQFF
TRBJ2-3,NA,TRBV10-3,NA,TGTGCCATCAGTCATAGCGTGAGCACAGATACGCAGTATTTT,CAISHSVSTDTQYF
TRBJ1-5,NA,TRBV19,NA,TGTGCCAGTAAAACTGGGACTTTTTTTAGCAATCAGCCCCAGCATTTT,CASKTGTFFSNQPQHF
TRBJ1-1,once,TRBV19,NA,TGTGCCAGTAGTATTATCGGCGGAGAAGCTTTCTTT,CASSIIGGEAFF
TRBJ2-3,NA,TRBV27,TRBD2,TGTGCCAGCAGTTTATCTCTATCTGGACTAGCTACTGATACGCAGTATTTT,CASSLSLSGLATDTQYF
TRBJ2-7,NA,TRBV9,NA,TGTGCCAGCAGCGTAGACGGGAGTCTGAACGAGCAGTACTTC,CASSVDGSLNEQYF
TRBJ1-2,NA,TRBV27,NA,TGTGCCAGCAGTTTAGGGCAGGGCTATGGCTACACCTTC,CASSLGQGYGYTF
TRBJ1-3,NA,TRBV5-6,NA,TGTGCCAGCAGCTTGATGAACAGGGTCGGAAACACCATATATTTT,CASSLMNRVGNTIYF
TRBJ2-5,NA,TRBV27,NA,TGTGCCAGCAGTTCATCGAAAACAGGGCCTTGGGAAGAGACCCAGTACTTC,CASSSSKTGPWEETQYF
TRBJ2-7,NA,TRBV9,TRBD2,TGTGCCAGCAGCGTAGTCCCGGGACTAGCGGCTGGGGAGCAGTACTTC,CASSVVPGLAAGEQYF
TRBJ2-5,once,TRBV28,TRBD1,TGTGCCAGCAGTTCGGGTGGACAGGTCTATTTCGGATTAGGGACCCAGTACTTC,CASSSGGQVYFGLGTQYF
TRBJ2-7,NA,TRBV5-1,TRBD1,TGCGCCAGCAGCTCCGGGACAGGGGCCTACGAGCAGTACTTC,CASSSGTGAYEQYF
TRBJ1-1,NA,TRBV10-3,TRBD1,TGTGCCATCACCACAGGGGAAGCATCGAACACTGAAGCTTTCTTT,CAITTGEASNTEAFF
TRBJ2-1,NA,TRBV28,TRBD1,TGTGCCAGCACCGTCACAGGGGGCCGATCCTATGAGCAGTTCTTC,CASTVTGGRSYEQFF
TRBJ2-7,NA,TRBV11-2,TRBD2,TGTGCCAGCAGCTTAGGGACGGGAGGAGGCTACGAGCAGTACTTC,CASSLGTGGGYEQYF
TRBJ1-1,NA,TRBV7-2,NA,TGTGCCAGCAGCTTCTCCACTGAAGCTTTCTTT,CASSFSTEAFF
TRBJ1-5,NA,TRBV7-3,NA,TGTGCCAGCAGTTCCGACACAAATCAGCCCCAGCATTTT,CASSSDTNQPQHF
TRBJ2-7,NA,TRBV2,TRBD1,TGTGCCAGCAGTGAATGGGGACAGGGGTACGAGCAGTACTTC,CASSEWGQGYEQYF
TRBJ1-3,NA,TRBV5-1,NA,TGCGCCAGCAGCTTGGATGGGGGGTACGGAAACACCATATATTTT,CASSLDGGYGNTIYF
TRBJ2-5,NA,TRBV6-5,TRBD2,TGTGCCAGCGGGCCTAGCGGAGAGACCCAGTACTTC,CASGPSGETQYF
TRBJ1-4,NA,TRBV19,NA,TGTGCCAGTAGTATCCAGGGTAATGAAAAACTGTTTTTT,CASSIQGNEKLFF
TRBJ2-1,NA,TRBV28,TRBD1,TGTGCCAGCACAAACAGGGGGCTCGAGCAGTTCTTC,CASTNRGLEQFF
TRBJ1-2,NA,TRBV29-1,TRBD1,TGCAGCGCTAGTCCGGGACAGGGGGCAGTCTATGGCTACACCTTC,CSASPGQGAVYGYTF
TRBJ1-1,once,TRBV2,NA,TGTGCCAGCAGACTAGCCGGGGCCACTGGCTCTGAAGCTTTCTTT,CASRLAGATGSEAFF
TRBJ1-1,NA,TRBV27,NA,TGTGCCAGCAGTTTATCCGTGAACACTGAAGCTTTCTTT,CASSLSVNTEAFF
TRBJ1-5,NA,TRBV5-4,NA,TGTGCCAGCAGCATTTACAGGGCCAATCAGCCCCAGCATTTT,CASSIYRANQPQHF
TRBJ2-5,NA,TRBV19,TRBD1,TGTGCCAGTAGTATAGCAGGGGGAGAGACCCAGTACTTC,CASSIAGGETQYF
TRBJ2-4,NA,TRBV9,TRBD2,TGTGCCAGCAGCGTTGGGACTAGCGGGAAAAACATTCAGTACTTC,CASSVGTSGKNIQYF
TRBJ1-1,NA,TRBV19,NA,TGTGCCAGTAGTATGCGGGGGCCGGCTTTCTTT,CASSMRGPAFF
TRBJ2-7,NA,TRBV6-1,TRBD2,TGTGCCAGCAGTGAATTGGGACTAGGGGGATGGTACGAGCAGTACTTC,CASSELGLGGWYEQYF
TRBJ1-5,NA,TRBV4-2,TRBD1,TGTGCCAGCAGCCATACTATCGACAGGGCTATCGGTCAGCCCCAGCATTTT,CASSHTIDRAIGQPQHF
TRBJ1-2,NA,TRBV27,NA,TGTGCCAGCAGCAAGACAGCGACCTATGGCTACACCTTC,CASSKTATYGYTF
TRBJ2-3,NA,TRBV2,TRBD1,TGTGCCAGTCGGGACAGAGAAAGCACAGATACGCAGTATTTT,CASRDRESTDTQYF
TRBJ2-6,NA,TRBV30,NA,TGTGCCTGGAGTGCCTGGACAGCCCGCTCTGGGGCCAACGTCCTGACTTTC,CAWSAWTARSGANVLTF
TRBJ2-1,NA,TRBV7-3,TRBD2,TGTGCCAGCAGCTTCCGGACTAGCGGCTACAATGAGCAGTTCTTC,CASSFRTSGYNEQFF
TRBJ2-3,NA,TRBV7-2,TRBD1,TGTGCCAGCAGCACTTGGACAGGGCGGGCAGATACGCAGTATTTT,CASSTWTGRADTQYF
TRBJ2-7,NA,TRBV7-9,NA,TGTGCCAGCAGCTTAGGGTTGAGCTCCTACGAGCAGTACTTC,CASSLGLSSYEQYF
TRBJ2-2,NA,TRBV10-1,TRBD1,TGCGCCAGCAGGACAGGGACGAACACCGGGGAGCTGTTTTTT,CASRTGTNTGELFF
TRBJ2-7,NA,TRBV5-6,NA,TGTGCCAGCAGCTTTAGCGACTCCTACGAGCAGTACTTC,CASSFSDSYEQYF
TRBJ1-1,NA,TRBV5-8,NA,TGTGCCAGCAGCCGAGGGTGGGGGGGGACTGAAGCTTTCTTT,CASSRGWGGTEAFF
TRBJ1-5,NA,TRBV27,NA,TGTGCCAGCAGTTTATCCACAGGGTTCAATCAGCCCCAGCATTTT,CASSLSTGFNQPQHF
TRBJ1-1,NA,TRBV2,NA,TGTGCCAGCAGTGTCGACAGCCCGAACACTGAAGCTTTCTTT,CASSVDSPNTEAFF
TRBJ2-2,NA,TRBV6-5,TRBD2,TGTGCCAGCCGCGGGAGCGGGTATGGCGGGGAGCTGTTTTTT,CASRGSGYGGELFF
TRBJ2-3,NA,TRBV27,TRBD1,TGCGCAGCAAGAGGGGGACAGTGGACAGATACGCAGTATTTT,CAARGGQWTDTQYF
TRBJ2-2,NA,TRBV10-3,NA,TGTGCCATCAGTGATACTAGATCGAACACCGGGGAGCTGTTTTTT,CAISDTRSNTGELFF
TRBJ2-7,NA,TRBV2,TRBD1,TGTGCCAGCGGGGGGACAGGAGCCTACGAGCAGTACTTC,CASGGTGAYEQYF
TRBJ2-3,NA,TRBV9,NA,TGTGCCAGCAGCCCCCGCAGAACTAGCTTGGCAGATACGCAGTATTTT,CASSPRRTSLADTQYF
TRBJ1-2,NA,TRBV5-1,NA,TGCGCCAGCAGCCCCACGGGGGGTCTCTATGGCTACACCTTC,CASSPTGGLYGYTF